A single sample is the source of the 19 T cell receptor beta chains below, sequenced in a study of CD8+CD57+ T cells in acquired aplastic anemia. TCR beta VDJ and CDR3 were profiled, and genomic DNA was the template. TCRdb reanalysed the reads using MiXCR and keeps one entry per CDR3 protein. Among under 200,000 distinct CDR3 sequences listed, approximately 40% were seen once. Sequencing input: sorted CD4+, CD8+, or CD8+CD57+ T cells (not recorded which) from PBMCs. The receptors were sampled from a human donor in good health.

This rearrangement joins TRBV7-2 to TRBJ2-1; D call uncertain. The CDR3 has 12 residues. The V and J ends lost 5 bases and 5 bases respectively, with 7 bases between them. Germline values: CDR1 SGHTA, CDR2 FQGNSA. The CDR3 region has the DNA TGTGCCAGCAGCCCTCCGAACAATGAGCAGTTCTTC. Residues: CASSPPNNEQFF.

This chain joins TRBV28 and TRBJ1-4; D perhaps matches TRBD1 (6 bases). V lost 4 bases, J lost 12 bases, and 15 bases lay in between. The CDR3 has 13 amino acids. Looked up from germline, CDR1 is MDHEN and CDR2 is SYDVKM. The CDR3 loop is CASSYRAREELFF. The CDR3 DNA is TGTGCCAGCAGTTACAGGGCACGAGAAGAACTGTTTTTT.

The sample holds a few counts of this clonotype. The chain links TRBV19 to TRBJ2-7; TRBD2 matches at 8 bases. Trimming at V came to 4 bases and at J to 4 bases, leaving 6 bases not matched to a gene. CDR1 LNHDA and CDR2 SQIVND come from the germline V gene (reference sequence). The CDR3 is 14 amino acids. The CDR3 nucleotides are TGTGCCAGTAGTAGGGGACTAGGAACTTACGAGCAGTACTTC. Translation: CASSRGLGTYEQYF.

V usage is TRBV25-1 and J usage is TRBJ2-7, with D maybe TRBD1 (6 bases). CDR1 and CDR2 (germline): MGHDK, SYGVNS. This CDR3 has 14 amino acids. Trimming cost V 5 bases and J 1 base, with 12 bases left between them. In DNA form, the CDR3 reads TGTGCCAGCAGTCCCCGGGACACTTCCTACGAGCAGTACTTC. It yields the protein CASSPRDTSYEQYF.

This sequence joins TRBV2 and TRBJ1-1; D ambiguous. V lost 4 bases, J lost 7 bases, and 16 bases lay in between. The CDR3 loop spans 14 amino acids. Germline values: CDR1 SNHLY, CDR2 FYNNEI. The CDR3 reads CASSGRSRVGEAFF. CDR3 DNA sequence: TGTGCCAGCAGTGGTCGGTCTCGAGTGGGTGAAGCTTTCTTT.

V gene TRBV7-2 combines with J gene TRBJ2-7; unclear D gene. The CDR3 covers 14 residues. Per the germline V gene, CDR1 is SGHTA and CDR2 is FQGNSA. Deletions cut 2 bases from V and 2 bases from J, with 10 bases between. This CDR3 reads CASSLWGYAYEQYF. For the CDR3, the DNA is TGTGCCAGCAGCTTATGGGGTTACGCCTACGAGCAGTACTTC.

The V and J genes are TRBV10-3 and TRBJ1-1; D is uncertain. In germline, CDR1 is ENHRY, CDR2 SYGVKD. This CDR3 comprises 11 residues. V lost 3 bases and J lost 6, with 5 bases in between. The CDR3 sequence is CAISDGAEAFF. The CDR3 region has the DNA TGTGCCATCAGTGACGGAGCTGAAGCTTTCTTT.

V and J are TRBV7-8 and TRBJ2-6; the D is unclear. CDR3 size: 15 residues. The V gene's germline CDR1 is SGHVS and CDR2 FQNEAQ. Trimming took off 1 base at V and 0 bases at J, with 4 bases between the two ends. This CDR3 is CASSLDTSGANVLTF. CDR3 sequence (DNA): TGTGCCAGCAGCTTAGATACCTCTGGGGCCAACGTCCTGACTTTC.

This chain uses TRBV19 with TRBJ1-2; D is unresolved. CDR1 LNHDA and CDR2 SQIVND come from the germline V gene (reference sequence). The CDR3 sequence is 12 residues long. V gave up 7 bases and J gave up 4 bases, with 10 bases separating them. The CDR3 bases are TGTGCCAGTACCCAGAATATCTATGGCTACACCTTC. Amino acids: CASTQNIYGYTF.

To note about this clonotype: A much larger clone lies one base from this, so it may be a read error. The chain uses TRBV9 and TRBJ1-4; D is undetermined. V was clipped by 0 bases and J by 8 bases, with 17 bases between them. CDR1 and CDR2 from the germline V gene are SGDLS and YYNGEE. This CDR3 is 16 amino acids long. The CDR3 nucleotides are TGTGCCAGCAGCGTAGGGCAGAGGGAGTTTTTCGAAAAACTGTTTTTT. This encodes CASSVGQREFFEKLFF.

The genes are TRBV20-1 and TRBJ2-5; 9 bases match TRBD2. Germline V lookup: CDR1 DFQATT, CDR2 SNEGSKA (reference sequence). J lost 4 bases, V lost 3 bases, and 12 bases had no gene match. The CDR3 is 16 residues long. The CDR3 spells CSARKLAGDLSETQYF. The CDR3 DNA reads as TGCAGTGCTAGGAAATTAGCGGGAGATCTCTCAGAGACCCAGTACTTC.

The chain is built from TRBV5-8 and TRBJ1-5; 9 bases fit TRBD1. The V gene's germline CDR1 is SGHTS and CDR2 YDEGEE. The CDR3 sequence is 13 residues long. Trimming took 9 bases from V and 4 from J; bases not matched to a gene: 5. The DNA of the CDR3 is TGTGCCACTCAGGGGACAGGGAATCAGCCCCAGCATTTT. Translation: CATQGTGNQPQHF.

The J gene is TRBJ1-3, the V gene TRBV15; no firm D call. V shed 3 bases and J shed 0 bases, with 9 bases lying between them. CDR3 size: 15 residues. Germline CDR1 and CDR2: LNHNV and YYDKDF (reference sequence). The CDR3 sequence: CATSSSPASGNTIYF. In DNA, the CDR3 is TGTGCCACCAGCAGCTCCCCCGCCTCTGGAAACACCATATATTTT. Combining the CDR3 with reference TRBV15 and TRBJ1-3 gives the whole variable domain DAMVIQNPRYQVTQFGKPVTLSCSQTLNHNVMYWYQQKSSQAPKLLFHYYDKDFNNEADTPDNFQSRRPNTSFCFLDIRSPGLGDTAMYLCATSSSPASGNTIYFGEGSWLTVV.

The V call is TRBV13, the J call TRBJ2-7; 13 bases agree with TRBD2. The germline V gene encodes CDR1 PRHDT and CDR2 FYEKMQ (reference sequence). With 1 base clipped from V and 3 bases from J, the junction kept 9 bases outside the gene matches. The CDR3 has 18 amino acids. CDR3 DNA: TGTGCCAGCAGCTTAGCCCTCGGGACTAGCGGGGCCAGCTACGAGCAGTACTTC. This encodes CASSLALGTSGASYEQYF.

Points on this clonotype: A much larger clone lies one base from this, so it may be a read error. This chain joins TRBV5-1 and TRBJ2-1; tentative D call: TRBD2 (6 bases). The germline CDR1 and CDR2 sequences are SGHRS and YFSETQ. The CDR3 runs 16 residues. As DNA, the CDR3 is TGCGCCAGCAGCCCCCCCCTCCTAGCGTCCTGCAATGAGCAGTTCTTC. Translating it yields CASSPPLLASCNEQFF.

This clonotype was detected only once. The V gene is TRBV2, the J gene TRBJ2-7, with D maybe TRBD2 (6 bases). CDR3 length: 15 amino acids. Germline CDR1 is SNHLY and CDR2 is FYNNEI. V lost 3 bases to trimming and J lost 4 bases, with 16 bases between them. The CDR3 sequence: CASSDGGSLFYEQYF. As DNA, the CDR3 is TGTGCCAGCAGTGATGGGGGGAGTCTTTTTTACGAGCAGTACTTC.

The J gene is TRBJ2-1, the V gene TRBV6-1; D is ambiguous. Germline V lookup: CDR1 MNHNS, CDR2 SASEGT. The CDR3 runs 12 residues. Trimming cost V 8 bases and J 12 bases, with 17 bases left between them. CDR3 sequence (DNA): TGTGCCAGCCTGCGGCGCGGTTTGGGGCAGTTCTTC. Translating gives CASLRRGLGQFF.

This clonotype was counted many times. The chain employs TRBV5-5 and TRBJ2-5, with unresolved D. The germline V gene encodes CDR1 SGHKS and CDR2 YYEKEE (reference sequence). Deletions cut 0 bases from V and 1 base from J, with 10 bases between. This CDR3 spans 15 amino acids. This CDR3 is CASSLGRSPQETQYF. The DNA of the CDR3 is TGTGCCAGCAGCTTGGGGCGGAGCCCCCAAGAGACCCAGTACTTC.

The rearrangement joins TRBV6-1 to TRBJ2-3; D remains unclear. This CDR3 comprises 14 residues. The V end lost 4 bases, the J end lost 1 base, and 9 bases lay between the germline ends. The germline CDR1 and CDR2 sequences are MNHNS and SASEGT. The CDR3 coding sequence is TGTGCCAGCAGTGTGGGCGGACGCACAGATACGCAGTATTTT. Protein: CASSVGGRTDTQYF.